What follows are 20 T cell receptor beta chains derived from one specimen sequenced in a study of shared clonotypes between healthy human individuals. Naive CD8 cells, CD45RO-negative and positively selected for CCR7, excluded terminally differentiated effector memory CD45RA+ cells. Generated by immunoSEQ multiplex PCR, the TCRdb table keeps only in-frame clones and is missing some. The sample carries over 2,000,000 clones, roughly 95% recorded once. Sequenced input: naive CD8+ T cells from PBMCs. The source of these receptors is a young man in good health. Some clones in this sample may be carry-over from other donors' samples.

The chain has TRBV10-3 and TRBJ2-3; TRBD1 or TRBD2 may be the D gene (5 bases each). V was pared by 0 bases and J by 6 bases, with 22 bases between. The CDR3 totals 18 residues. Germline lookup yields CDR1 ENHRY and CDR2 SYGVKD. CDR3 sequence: CAISESTGTRGPPDTQYF. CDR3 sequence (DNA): TGTGCCATCAGTGAGTCGACTGGGACCCGGGGCCCTCCGGATACGCAGTATTTT.

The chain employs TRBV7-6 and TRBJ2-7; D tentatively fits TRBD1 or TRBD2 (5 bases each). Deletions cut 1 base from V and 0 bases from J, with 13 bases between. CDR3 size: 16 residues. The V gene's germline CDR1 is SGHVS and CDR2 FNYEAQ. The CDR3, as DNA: TGTGCCAGCAGCTTAGGGGGCAGGGAGAGCTCCTACGAGCAGTACTTC. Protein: CASSLGGRESSYEQYF. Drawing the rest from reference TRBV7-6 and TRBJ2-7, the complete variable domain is GAGVSQSPRYKVTKRGQDVALRCDPISGHVSLYWYRQALGQGPEFLTYFNYEAQQDKSGLPNDRFSAERPEGSISTLTIQRTEQRDSAMYRCASSLGGRESSYEQYFGPGTRLTVT.

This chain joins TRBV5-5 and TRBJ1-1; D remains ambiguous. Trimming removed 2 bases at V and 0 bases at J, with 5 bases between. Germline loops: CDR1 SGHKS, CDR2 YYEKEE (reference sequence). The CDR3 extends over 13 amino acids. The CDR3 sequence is CASSFYVNTEAFF. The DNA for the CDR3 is TGTGCCAGCAGCTTTTACGTGAACACTGAAGCTTTCTTT.

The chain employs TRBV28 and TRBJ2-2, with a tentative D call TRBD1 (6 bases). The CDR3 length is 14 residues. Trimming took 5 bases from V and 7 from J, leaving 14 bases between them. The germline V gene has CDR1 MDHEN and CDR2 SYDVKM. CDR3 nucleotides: TGTGCCAGCAGTCTCTCAGGGGCTAACGGGGAGCTGTTTTTT. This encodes CASSLSGANGELFF.

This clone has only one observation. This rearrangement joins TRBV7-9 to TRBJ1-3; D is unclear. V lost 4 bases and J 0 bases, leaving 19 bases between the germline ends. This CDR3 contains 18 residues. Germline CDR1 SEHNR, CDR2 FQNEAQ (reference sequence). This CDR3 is CASSSYPVGLGSGNTIYF. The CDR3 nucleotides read TGTGCCAGCAGCTCCTACCCGGTGGGATTGGGCTCTGGAAACACCATATATTTT.

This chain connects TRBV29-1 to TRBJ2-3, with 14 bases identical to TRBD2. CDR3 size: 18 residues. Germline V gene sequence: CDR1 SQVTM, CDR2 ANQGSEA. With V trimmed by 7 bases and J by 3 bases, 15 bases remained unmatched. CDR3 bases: TGCAGCGCCCGGGACAGGGGTAGGACTAGCGGGAGGACAGATACGCAGTATTTT. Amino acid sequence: CSARDRGRTSGRTDTQYF.

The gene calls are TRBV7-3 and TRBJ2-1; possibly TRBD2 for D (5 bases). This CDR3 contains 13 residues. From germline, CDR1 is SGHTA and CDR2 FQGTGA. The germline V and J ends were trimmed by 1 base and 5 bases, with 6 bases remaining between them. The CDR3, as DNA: TGTGCCAGCAGCTTAATCGGGAACAATGAGCAGTTCTTC. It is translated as CASSLIGNNEQFF.

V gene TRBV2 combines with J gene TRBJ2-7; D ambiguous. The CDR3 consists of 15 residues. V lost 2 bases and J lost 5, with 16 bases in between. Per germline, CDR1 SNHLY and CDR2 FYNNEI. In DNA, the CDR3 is TGTGCCAGCAGTGAAAGTCCCCTATTTGAGGACGAGCAGTACTTC. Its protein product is CASSESPLFEDEQYF.

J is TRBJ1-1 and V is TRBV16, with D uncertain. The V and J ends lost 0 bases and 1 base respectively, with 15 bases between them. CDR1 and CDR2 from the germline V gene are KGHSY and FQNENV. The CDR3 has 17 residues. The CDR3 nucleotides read TGTGCCAGCAGCCAATCGTTAGACGGCGGACGGAACACTGAAGCTTTCTTT. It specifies CASSQSLDGGRNTEAFF.

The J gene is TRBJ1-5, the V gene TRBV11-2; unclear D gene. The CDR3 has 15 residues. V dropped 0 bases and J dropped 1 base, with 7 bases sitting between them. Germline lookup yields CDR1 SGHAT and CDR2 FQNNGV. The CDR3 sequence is CASSLESESNQPQHF. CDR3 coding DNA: TGTGCCAGCAGCTTAGAGTCAGAGAGCAATCAGCCCCAGCATTTT.

CDR3 nucleotides: TGCGCCAGCAGCTTGAAGGGCCGGGAACCCGGGGAGCTGTTTTTT. It is translated as CASSLKGREPGELFF. This chain connects TRBV5-1 to TRBJ2-2; D is perhaps TRBD2 (5 bases). Trimming removed 1 base at V and 6 bases at J, with 13 bases between. The CDR3 runs to 15 residues. Per germline, CDR1 SGHRS and CDR2 YFSETQ.

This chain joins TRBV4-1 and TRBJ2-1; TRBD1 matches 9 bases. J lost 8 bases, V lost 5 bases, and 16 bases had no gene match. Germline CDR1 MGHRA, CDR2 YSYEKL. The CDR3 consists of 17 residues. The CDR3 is CASSSRTGEVGEDEQFF. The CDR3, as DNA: TGCGCCAGCAGCTCTAGGACAGGGGAAGTAGGAGAGGATGAGCAGTTCTTC.

The CDR3, as DNA: TGTGCCAGCAGTTACTCGATGTCTAATGAGCAGTTCTTC. Protein product: CASSYSMSNEQFF. The chain combines TRBV6-6 with TRBJ2-1; no clear D. The CDR3 extends over 13 amino acids. CDR1 and CDR2 from the germline V gene are MNHNY and SVGAGI (reference sequence). The ends were cut back, 0 bases at V and 7 bases at J, with 7 bases in the middle.

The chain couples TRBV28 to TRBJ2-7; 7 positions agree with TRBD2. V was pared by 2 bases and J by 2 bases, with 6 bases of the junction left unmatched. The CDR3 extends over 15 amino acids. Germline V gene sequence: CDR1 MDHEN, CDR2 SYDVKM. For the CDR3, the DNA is TGTGCCAGCAGTTTAGTAGGCGGGGGTACCTACGAGCAGTACTTC. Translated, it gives CASSLVGGGTYEQYF.

Here the CDR3 reads CASSLRQWRETQYF. CDR3 sequence (DNA): TGCGCCAGCAGCTTGAGACAGTGGCGGGAGACCCAGTACTTC. The chain carries TRBV5-1 and TRBJ2-5; D might be TRBD1 (5 bases). Germline V CDR1 and CDR2: SGHRS, YFSETQ. The CDR3 extends over 14 amino acids. V lost 1 base, J lost 5 bases, and 12 bases lay in between.

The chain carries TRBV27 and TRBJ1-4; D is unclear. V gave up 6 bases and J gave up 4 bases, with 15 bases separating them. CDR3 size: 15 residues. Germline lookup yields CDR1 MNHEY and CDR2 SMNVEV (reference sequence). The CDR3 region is CASSPLIYLNEKLFF. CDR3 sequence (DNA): TGTGCCAGCAGCCCCCTTATCTACCTTAATGAAAAACTGTTTTTT.

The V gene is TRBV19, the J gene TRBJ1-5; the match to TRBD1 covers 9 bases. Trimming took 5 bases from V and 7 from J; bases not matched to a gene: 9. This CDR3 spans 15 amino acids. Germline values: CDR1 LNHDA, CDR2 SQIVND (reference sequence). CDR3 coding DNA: TGTGCCAGTAGTGGAACAGGGGGCTTGCGCCAGCCCCAGCATTTT. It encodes CASSGTGGLRQPQHF.

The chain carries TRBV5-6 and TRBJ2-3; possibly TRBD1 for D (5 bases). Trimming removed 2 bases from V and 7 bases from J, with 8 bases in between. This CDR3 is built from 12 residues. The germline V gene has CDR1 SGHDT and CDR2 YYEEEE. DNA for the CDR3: TGTGCCAGCAGCTTTCAGGGCCATACGCAGTATTTT. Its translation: CASSFQGHTQYF.

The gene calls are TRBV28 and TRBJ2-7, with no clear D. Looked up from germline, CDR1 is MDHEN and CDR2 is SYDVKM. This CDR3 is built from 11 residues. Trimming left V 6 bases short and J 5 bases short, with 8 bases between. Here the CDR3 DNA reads TGTGCCAGCAGCTGGTGGGACGAGCAGTACTTC. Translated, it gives CASSWWDEQYF.

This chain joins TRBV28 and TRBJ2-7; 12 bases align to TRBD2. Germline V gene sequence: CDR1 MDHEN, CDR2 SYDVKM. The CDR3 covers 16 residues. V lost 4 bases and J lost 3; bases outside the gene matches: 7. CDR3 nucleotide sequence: TGTGCCAGCAGTTCGAGGACTAGCGGGACCTTCTACGAGCAGTACTTC. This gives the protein CASSSRTSGTFYEQYF.